This is a list of T cell receptor beta chains from one sample in a study of chemoradiotherapy in HPV16-positive cancers. Only in-frame clones appear in the TCRdb table, and some are missing; sequencing was by immunoSEQ multiplex PCR. The table has around 10,000 clones, less than 75% seen once; the top ten hold around 10%. Specimen collection occurred from a patient who underwent chemoradiotherapy. Receptors originate from a human donor with HPV-associated anogenital cancer. Each CDR3 is given with its conserved first and last residue. The D gene is left open where the match is weak. Expanded clones are given a class, and other clones once, few, many or no size at all.

TRBJ2-5	TRBV5-1	.	TRBD2	CASSFGPSGGQETQYF	TGCGCCAGCAGCTTTGGGCCTAGCGGGGGGCAAGAGACCCAGTACTTC
TRBJ2-3	TRBV19	few	TRBD2	CASSSGGAHVTQYF	TGTGCCAGTAGTAGCGGGGGGGCCCACGTTACGCAGTATTTT
TRBJ2-5	TRBV19	.	.	CASSRRREETQYF	TGTGCCAGTAGTCGGCGGAGGGAGGAGACCCAGTACTTC
TRBJ2-7	TRBV11-2	.	TRBD1	CASSGPGTGVEQYF	TGTGCCAGCAGCGGACCCGGGACAGGGGTCGAGCAGTACTTC
TRBJ1-5	TRBV7-9	.	.	CASSHGGGGFGNQPQHF	TGTGCCAGCAGCCATGGGGGGGGAGGATTTGGCAATCAGCCCCAGCATTTT
TRBJ1-1	TRBV4-1	once	.	CASSQDLWGSEPEAFF	TGCGCCAGCAGCCAAGACTTATGGGGTAGCGAGCCTGAAGCTTTCTTT
TRBJ2-1	TRBV15	.	.	CATSRDRRYEQFF	TGTGCCACCAGCAGAGATAGAAGGTATGAGCAGTTCTTC
TRBJ2-2	TRBV5-1	once	TRBD1	CASSPWDRVNTGELFF	TGCGCCAGCAGCCCGTGGGACAGAGTGAACACCGGGGAGCTGTTTTTT
TRBJ2-1	TRBV9	.	TRBD1	CASSVGQGPSYNEQFF	TGTGCCAGCAGCGTAGGACAGGGGCCTTCCTACAATGAGCAGTTCTTC
TRBJ1-6	TRBV6-5	.	.	CASSYSLPPAGSPLHF	TGTGCCAGCAGTTACTCGTTACCTCCGGCGGGGTCACCCCTCCACTTT
TRBJ1-6	TRBV30	once	.	CAWGRNPNSPLHF	TGTGCCTGGGGCAGGAACCCGAATTCACCCCTCCACTTT
TRBJ1-1	TRBV29-1	.	.	CSVDRGLKNTEAFF	TGCAGCGTTGACAGAGGATTAAAGAACACTGAAGCTTTCTTT
TRBJ1-2	TRBV27	.	.	CASSFTANYGYTF	TGTGCCAGCAGCTTCACAGCCAACTATGGCTACACCTTC
TRBJ2-3	TRBV7-2	once	.	CASSLSGGTSTDTQYF	TGTGCCAGCAGCTTATCAGGGGGGACGAGCACAGATACGCAGTATTTT
TRBJ1-1	TRBV19	few	TRBD1	CASSTTGTGGTEAFF	TGTGCCAGTAGTACTACCGGGACAGGGGGCACTGAAGCTTTCTTT
TRBJ2-7	TRBV6-6	.	.	CASSYLGRQYF	TGTGCCAGCAGTTATTTGGGGAGGCAGTACTTC
TRBJ1-1	TRBV5-1	.	.	CASSLRDAGGAEAFF	TGCGCCAGCAGCTTGAGGGACGCGGGGGGGGCTGAAGCTTTCTTT
TRBJ2-2	TRBV7-2	.	TRBD2	CASSLVRLAGSSGELFF	TGTGCCAGCAGCTTAGTGAGGCTAGCGGGGTCGAGCGGGGAGCTGTTTTTT
TRBJ1-4	TRBV30	.	.	CAWSLGSASEKLFF	TGTGCCTGGAGTTTAGGGTCGGCTAGTGAAAAACTGTTTTTT
TRBJ2-3	TRBV14	.	TRBD2	CASSRRRLAGVSDTQYF	TGTGCCAGCAGCCGGAGAAGACTAGCGGGGGTGTCAGATACGCAGTATTTT
TRBJ1-2	TRBV30	.	.	CAWSVIRGGYTF	TGTGCCTGGAGTGTGATCAGGGGCGGCTACACCTTC
TRBJ2-5	TRBV20-1	.	.	CSARTLETQYF	TGCAGTGCTAGAACTTTAGAGACCCAGTACTTC
TRBJ1-1	TRBV2	.	.	CASSEFLWKPEAFF	TGTGCCAGCAGTGAGTTCCTGTGGAAACCTGAAGCTTTCTTT
TRBJ1-1	TRBV6-1	.	TRBD1	CASSEQGARTEAFF	TGTGCCAGCAGTGAACAGGGGGCGCGCACTGAAGCTTTCTTT
TRBJ1-6	TRBV2	few	TRBD1	CASSDPRDSRSYNSPLHF	TGTGCCAGCAGTGACCCCCGGGACAGTCGCTCCTATAATTCACCCCTCCACTTT
TRBJ2-7	TRBV4-1	.	.	CASSPRPSGEQYF	TGCGCCAGCAGCCCGAGACCCTCTGGCGAGCAGTACTTC
TRBJ1-2	TRBV5-8	.	.	CASSRGGGYTF	TGTGCCAGCAGCCGGGGGGGTGGCTACACCTTC
TRBJ1-2	TRBV7-6	.	.	CASSLEGGPSYGYTF	TGTGCCAGCAGCTTAGAGGGGGGTCCCTCATATGGCTACACCTTC
TRBJ1-1	TRBV15	.	.	CATSYGRGEAFF	TGTGCCACCAGCTACGGTCGTGGTGAAGCTTTCTTT
TRBJ2-1	TRBV2	.	TRBD2	CASSALAGANEQFF	TGTGCCAGCAGTGCACTAGCGGGTGCCAATGAGCAGTTCTTC
TRBJ2-2	TRBV4-1	.	TRBD2	CASSQEGTSGGAGELFF	TGCGCCAGCAGCCAAGAGGGTACCAGCGGGGGGGCTGGGGAGCTGTTTTTT
TRBJ2-3	TRBV11-3	.	.	CASSSGLSADTQYF	TGTGCCAGCAGCTCAGGACTATCGGCAGATACGCAGTATTTT
TRBJ2-1	TRBV11-3	.	TRBD2	CASLKRGGPDNEQFF	TGTGCCAGCTTGAAACGGGGGGGCCCCGACAATGAGCAGTTCTTC
TRBJ1-1	TRBV11-2	.	.	CASSLAMAEAFF	TGTGCCAGCAGCCTCGCGATGGCTGAAGCTTTCTTT
TRBJ1-2	TRBV25-1	few	TRBD1	CASTQGGGGYTF	TGTGCCAGCACGCAGGGGGGAGGGGGCTACACCTTC
TRBJ1-1	TRBV29-1	few	.	CSVEVATSEAFF	TGCAGCGTTGAAGTCGCCACAAGTGAAGCTTTCTTT
TRBJ1-4	TRBV4-2	once	.	CASSPPIPDGGGEKLFF	TGTGCCAGCAGCCCCCCTATCCCGGACGGGGGAGGGGAAAAACTGTTTTTT
TRBJ1-2	TRBV27	.	TRBD1	CASSSRSGGNYGYTF	TGTGCCAGCAGTTCTCGTTCAGGGGGGAACTATGGCTACACCTTC
TRBJ2-3	TRBV5-4	.	TRBD2	CASSTSGGRRDTQYF	TGTGCCAGCAGCACTAGCGGGGGCCGTCGGGATACGCAGTATTTT
TRBJ2-1	TRBV7-9	.	TRBD1	CASSLGRTGYNEQFF	TGTGCCAGCAGCTTAGGGAGGACAGGGTACAATGAGCAGTTCTTC
TRBJ2-2	TRBV6-5	.	TRBD1	CASSSGQGNTGELFF	TGTGCCAGCAGTTCGGGACAGGGGAACACCGGGGAGCTGTTTTTT
TRBJ2-1	TRBV5-6	.	TRBD1	CASSAGTGGGEQFF	TGTGCCAGCAGCGCCGGGACAGGGGGCGGTGAGCAGTTCTTC
TRBJ1-2	TRBV5-1	.	.	CASSKKGHTNYGYTF	TGCGCCAGCAGCAAAAAGGGGCACACTAACTATGGCTACACCTTC